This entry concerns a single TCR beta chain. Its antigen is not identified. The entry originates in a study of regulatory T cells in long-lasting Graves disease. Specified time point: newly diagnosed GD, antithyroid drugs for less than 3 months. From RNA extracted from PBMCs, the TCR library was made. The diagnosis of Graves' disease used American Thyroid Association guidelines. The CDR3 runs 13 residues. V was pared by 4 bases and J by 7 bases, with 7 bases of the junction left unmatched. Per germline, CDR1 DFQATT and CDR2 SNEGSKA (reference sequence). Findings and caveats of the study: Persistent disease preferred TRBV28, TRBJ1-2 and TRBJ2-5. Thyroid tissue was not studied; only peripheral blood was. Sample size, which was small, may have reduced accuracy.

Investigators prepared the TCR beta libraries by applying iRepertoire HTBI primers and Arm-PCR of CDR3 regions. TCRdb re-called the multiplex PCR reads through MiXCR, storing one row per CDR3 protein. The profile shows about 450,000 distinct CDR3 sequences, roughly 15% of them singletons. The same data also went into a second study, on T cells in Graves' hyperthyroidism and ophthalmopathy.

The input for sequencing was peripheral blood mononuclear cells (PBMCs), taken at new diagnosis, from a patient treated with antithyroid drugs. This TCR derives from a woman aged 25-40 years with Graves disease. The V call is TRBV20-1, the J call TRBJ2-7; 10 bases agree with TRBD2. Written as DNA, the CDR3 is TGCAGTGCTACATCTAGCGGGAGACAAGAGCAGTACTTC. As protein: CSATSSGRQEQYF.